The clone carrying this TCR beta chain turned up a few times. TCRdb analysed the 5' RACE reads with MiXCR anew, one entry per CDR3 protein. Of about 400,000 distinct CDR3 sequences listed, approximately 15% were seen once; the top ten hold 22%. The sample belongs to a study of T-cell memory formation after mild COVID-19. V was trimmed by 2 bases and J by 2 bases, leaving 8 bases between them. CDR3 size: 14 residues. Germline CDR1 KGHDR, CDR2 SFDVKD. Sample: PBMCs or a T cell subset sorted from them (not recorded which). The V and J genes are TRBV24-1 and TRBJ1-2; perhaps TRBD1 as D (5 bases). This clonotype was obtained from a man between 18 and 35 years old who had mild COVID-19 (a few samples of this study predate the infection). Cell type and time point are not known. The CDR3 bases are TGTGCCACCAGTGATTCCGGGACGAACTATGGCTACACCTTC. Amino acid sequence: CATSDSGTNYGYTF.